The next 20 T cell receptor beta chains were all read from a single sample in a study of long-term antiretroviral therapy in people with HIV. This was the immunoSEQ v3.0 assay at survey level. Method: immunoSEQ multiplex PCR; TCRdb's copy keeps in-frame clones and lacks some. This sample has 20,000 to 30,000 clones, with 85% found just once. This specimen consisted of unsorted PBMCs, obtained 2.3 years after starting antiretroviral therapy. These receptors were taken from a man aged 35-49 years with HIV.

V usage is TRBV11-3 and J usage is TRBJ1-2; 11 bases map to TRBD1. Trimming removed 2 bases from V and 8 bases from J; junction bases left unmatched: 7. CDR1 and CDR2 from the germline V gene are SGHNT and YENEEA. The CDR3 is made up of 15 amino acids. The CDR3 sequence is CASSLRTGGAGGYTF. Here the CDR3 DNA reads TGTGCCAGCAGCTTACGGACAGGGGGCGCGGGGGGCTACACCTTC.

V usage is TRBV7-2 and J usage is TRBJ2-3; 10 bases are a match to TRBD2. The CDR3 has 15 residues. Per germline, CDR1 SGHTA and CDR2 FQGNSA. Germline trimming cut 5 bases from V and 1 base from J; bases unmatched to any gene: 3. The CDR3 here is CASSPGTSGTDTQYF. As DNA, the CDR3 is TGTGCCAGCAGCCCCGGGACTAGCGGCACAGATACGCAGTATTTT.

V is TRBV4-1 and J is TRBJ1-4; D remains unclear. V was clipped by 0 bases and J by 8 bases, with 4 bases between them. CDR3 length: 12 residues. CDR1 and CDR2 (germline): MGHRA, YSYEKL. CDR3 nucleotides: TGCGCCAGCAGCCAAGATAGGGAAAAACTGTTTTTT. Its translation: CASSQDREKLFF.

The CDR3 reads CASSEVAESSPLHF. CDR3 DNA sequence: TGCGCCAGCAGTGAGGTGGCAGAATCTTCACCCCTCCACTTT. The chain couples TRBV10-2 to TRBJ1-6; D not certain. The CDR3 loop spans 14 amino acids. Germline V lookup: CDR1 WSHSY, CDR2 SAAADI. Trimming stripped 2 bases from V and 9 bases from J, with 11 bases between.

The J gene is TRBJ1-5, the V gene TRBV6-5; the D is unclear. This CDR3 comprises 13 residues. CDR1 MNHEY and CDR2 SVGAGI come from the germline V gene. Trimming removed 7 bases from V and 1 base from J, with 8 bases in between. CDR3 sequence reads: CASTRGSNQPQHF. CDR3 nucleotides: TGTGCCAGCACCCGAGGAAGCAATCAGCCCCAGCATTTT.

The V call is TRBV4-1, the J call TRBJ2-3, with D perhaps TRBD2 (6 bases). This CDR3 is 13 amino acids long. Germline loops: CDR1 MGHRA, CDR2 YSYEKL. Trimming stripped 3 bases from V and 4 bases from J, with 8 bases between. The CDR3 reads CASSHGTPDTQYF. The CDR3 nucleotides are TGCGCCAGCAGCCATGGGACTCCAGATACGCAGTATTTT.

The chain employs TRBV30 and TRBJ2-5; D is unresolved. The germline CDR1 and CDR2 sequences are GTSNPN and SVGIG (reference sequence). CDR3 length: 13 residues. Between the trimmed V and J ends, which lost 3 bases and 2 bases, there was a span of 10 bases. CDR3 sequence reads: CAWRLRPQETQYF. The DNA of the CDR3 is TGTGCCTGGAGACTTCGACCGCAAGAGACCCAGTACTTC.

This clone was recorded only once. The chain is built from TRBV6-5 and TRBJ2-3; 9 nucleotides agree with TRBD1. CDR1 is MNHEY and CDR2 is SVGAGI in the germline V gene. This CDR3 is built from 15 residues. Trimming at V came to 2 bases and at J to 2 bases, leaving 2 bases not matched to a gene. CDR3 in DNA: TGTGCCAGCAGTTACCGGGACAGGGCCACAGATACGCAGTATTTT. Amino acid sequence: CASSYRDRATDTQYF.

V and J are TRBV6-1 and TRBJ2-5; D assignment may be TRBD1 or TRBD2 (6 bases each). V lost 3 bases and J lost 5, with 16 bases in between. This CDR3 comprises 15 residues. CDR1 and CDR2 from the germline V gene are MNHNS and SASEGT. CDR3 sequence reads: CASSEGGRFVETQYF. DNA of the CDR3: TGTGCCAGCAGTGAGGGGGGCAGGTTCGTTGAGACCCAGTACTTC.

This clone has a single count. This sequence joins TRBV20-1 and TRBJ2-1, with D perhaps being TRBD1 or TRBD2 (5 bases each). The CDR3 length is 11 residues. From germline, CDR1 is DFQATT and CDR2 SNEGSKA (reference sequence). Trimming removed 3 bases from V and 16 bases from J, with 16 bases in between. CDR3 in DNA: TGCAGTGCTAGGACGCCCCCCGGGGACTTCTTC. This gives the protein CSARTPPGDFF.

The genes are TRBV7-9 and TRBJ1-2; D uncertain. CDR3 size: 13 residues. V shed 1 base and J shed 5 bases, with 8 bases lying between them. Germline V lookup: CDR1 SEHNR, CDR2 FQNEAQ (reference sequence). CDR3 in amino acids: CASSLGVLYGYTF. The DNA of the CDR3 is TGTGCCAGCAGCTTAGGGGTCCTTTATGGCTACACCTTC.

This chain links TRBV29-1 with TRBJ1-1; a weak D match, TRBD1 (5 bases). The CDR3 sequence is 11 residues long. Trimming took 7 bases from V and 4 from J, leaving 10 bases between them. Germline-derived CDR1 and CDR2 are SQVTM and ANQGSEA. CDR3 sequence reads: CSAPGGTEAFF. In nucleotides, the CDR3 is TGCAGCGCCCCTGGGGGCACTGAAGCTTTCTTT. Looking up the rest from reference TRBV29-1 and TRBJ1-1 gives the full variable domain: SAVISQKPSRDICQRGTSLTIQCQVDSQVTMMFWYRQQPGQSLTLIATANQGSEATYESGFVIDKFPISRPNLTFSTLTVSNMSPEDSSIYLCSAPGGTEAFFGQGTRLTVV.

V gene TRBV30 combines with J gene TRBJ1-2; D gene ambiguous. Germline CDR1 reads GTSNPN; CDR2 reads SVGIG (reference sequence). The CDR3 is 12 residues long. Trimming stripped 6 bases from V and 2 bases from J, with 10 bases between. CDR3: CACTLVNYGYTF. As DNA, the CDR3 is TGTGCCTGTACTTTGGTAAACTATGGCTACACCTTC. The whole variable domain, filled in from reference TRBV30 and TRBJ1-2, reads SQTIHQWPATLVQPVGSPLSLECTVEGTSNPNLYWYRQAAGRGLQLLFYSVGIGQISSEVPQNLSASRPQDRQFILSSKKLLLSDSGFYLCACTLVNYGYTFGSGTRLTVV.

This rearrangement joins TRBV18 to TRBJ2-4; D remains ambiguous. The CDR3 extends over 16 amino acids. Germline CDR1 KGHSH, CDR2 LQKENI. V lost 4 bases, J lost 0 bases, and 13 bases lay in between. CDR3 nucleotide sequence: TGTGCCAGCTCACTACAGTCAACACTAGCCAAAAACATTCAGTACTTC. It codes for CASSLQSTLAKNIQYF.

This chain links TRBV6-6 with TRBJ2-1; weak D call: TRBD2 (7 bases). CDR1 and CDR2 from the germline V gene are MNHNY and SVGAGI (reference sequence). The CDR3 has 15 residues. V was shortened by 8 bases and J by 4 bases, with 18 bases between the two germline ends. The CDR3 sequence is CASQWGGAPYNEQFF. The CDR3 DNA reads as TGTGCCAGCCAGTGGGGGGGGGCCCCTTACAATGAGCAGTTCTTC.

Comment on this clone: The junction does not match germline at one end; this may be a read error. The chain carries TRBV5-6 and TRBJ1-3; maybe TRBD1 (5 bases). Germline assignment: CDR1 SGHDT and CDR2 YYEEEE. CDR3 length: 12 amino acids. The CDR3 is CASSLGTSTTNF. The CDR3 bases are TGTGCCAGCAGCTTGGGGACAAGTACCACCAATTTT.

The chain carries TRBV6-1 and TRBJ2-7; 9 bases agree with TRBD1. Germline V gene sequence: CDR1 MNHNS, CDR2 SASEGT. There are 12 residues in the CDR3. CDR3 residues: CSSGQGLDEQYF. In DNA form, the CDR3 reads TGTAGCAGTGGACAGGGGTTGGACGAGCAGTACTTC.

The chain recombines TRBV30 with TRBJ2-2; TRBD2 agrees at 10 bases. This CDR3 is 15 amino acids long. The V gene's germline CDR1 is GTSNPN and CDR2 SVGIG (reference sequence). Trimming at V came to 4 bases and at J to 8 bases, leaving 10 bases not matched to a gene. The CDR3 nucleotides are TGTGCCTGGACCATCGGGGGACTAGCGAGGGGGGAGCTGTTTTTT. Its protein product is CAWTIGGLARGELFF.

The chain has TRBV10-3 and TRBJ2-5; 7 bases match TRBD2. The length of the CDR3 is 15 residues. The germline V gene has CDR1 ENHRY and CDR2 SYGVKD. V dropped 2 bases and J dropped 5; count of bases not matched to a gene: 8. The CDR3 DNA follows: TGTGCCATCAGTGAGGGGGGAGGGCCGATGGAGACCCAGTACTTC. Translating it yields CAISEGGGPMETQYF.

The chain carries TRBV5-6 and TRBJ2-1; D uncertain. Germline V CDR1 and CDR2: SGHDT, YYEEEE. V gave up 0 bases and J gave up 10 bases, with 17 bases separating them. CDR3 size: 15 residues. In nucleotides, the CDR3 is TGTGCCAGCAGCTTGGTCCCCGCAGGAGTTGGAGAGCAGTTCTTC. It encodes CASSLVPAGVGEQFF.